This TCR beta chain was identified in a study of T cell repertoires in cytomegalovirus infection. For the study at large: It was recently identified HLA-C-restricted and well-studied HLA-B-restricted CMV epitopes that the study used. Evidence of both CMV infection and a matching HLA type came from public TCR beta signatures. Points from the study as a whole: HLA-C-restricted, CMV-specific TCR beta clonotypes were dominant ex vivo. Cumulative public TCR beta family frequency identified carriers of CMV plus the relevant HLA.

This clonotype was observed a few times. Its antigen is still unknown. TCRdb re-analysed the reads in MiXCR, keeping a single row per CDR3 protein. The sample has about 500,000 distinct CDR3 sequences, 33% seen once. With 4 bases removed from V and 2 bases from J, the gap between germline ends came to 15 bases. The CDR3 loop spans 15 amino acids. The germline V gene has CDR1 MNHEY and CDR2 SMNVEV (reference sequence). The sequencing used cultured PBMCs, collected from culture after CMV antigen stimulation. The chain joins TRBV27 to TRBJ2-7; D may be TRBD1 or TRBD2 (5 bases each). The clonotype was recovered from a human donor in good health (CMV status not recorded). Some clones in this sample may be carry-over from other donors' samples. The CDR3 region is CASSSRGWNTYEQYF. CDR3 coding DNA: TGTGCCAGCAGTTCCCGGGGCTGGAATACCTACGAGCAGTACTTC.